The entry that follows covers one TCR beta chain sequence. As yet, its antigen is unknown. The data stem from a study of early stage breast cancer tumors. Whole-study results and caveats: Tumors had roughly 2.3-fold higher T cell density and higher clonality than adjacent normal breast tissue. Enriched TCRB sequences shared across patients were mostly commonly generated sequences.

V shed 4 bases and J shed 11 bases, with 14 bases lying between them. Germline-derived CDR1 and CDR2 are SGHAT and FQNNGV. The CDR3 length is 13 residues. Blood replicates held 0.5 ug DNA, tumor or normal breast around 1.5 ug, two each. Profiled with immunoSEQ multiplex PCR; TCRdb holds only in-frame clones, not every one. This table has 65,000 to 75,000 clones, 80% appearing once. The sequenced sample consisted of blood. The V and J genes are TRBV11-2 and TRBJ2-2, with D unclear. The TCR originated in a person aged 40 to 49 with breast cancer. In nucleotides, the CDR3 is TGTGCCAGCAGCTCTGTTCGGTGGGCAGAGCTGTTTTTT. Protein product: CASSSVRWAELFF.